This T cell receptor beta chain was documented in a study of cytomegalovirus exposure and HLA in healthy donors. Findings and caveats of the study: The likely explanation for a cluster of highly shared sequence variants was sequencing artifact.

Worth noting for this clone: What it binds is unknown.

Primers for the PCR totalled 60 Vbeta and 13 Jbeta. Clones were sequenced by immunoSEQ multiplex PCR, and TCRdb holds only the in-frame ones, with some missing. The table records approximately 90,000 clones, 76% of them present only once. There were likely unrecorded immune exposures, though donors were nominally healthy when sampled. This TCR was recovered from a man between 35 and 55 years old in good health and CMV-seronegative. The sequencing input was PBMCs.

The CDR3 loop reads CASSEALGRIYEQYF. The CDR3 bases are TGTGCCAGCAGTGAAGCGCTGGGGAGAATCTACGAGCAGTACTTC. V and J are TRBV6-1 and TRBJ2-7, with TRBD2 as a possible D gene (5 bases). With 0 bases removed from V and 3 bases from J, the gap between germline ends came to 12 bases. Germline V CDR1 and CDR2: MNHNS, SASEGT. This CDR3 has 15 amino acids.